The source of this TCR beta chain is a study of cytomegalovirus exposure and HLA in healthy donors. General study findings and limits: Cytomegalovirus status, reportedly, was diagnosed with high specificity and sensitivity by the classifier.

Nominally healthy donors were sampled, though unrecorded immune exposures were likely. This CDR3 has 14 amino acids. As for this clone: No antigen is known for it.

The PCR was carried out with 60 Vbeta primers and 13 Jbeta primers. Profiled with immunoSEQ multiplex PCR; TCRdb holds only in-frame clones, not every one. Of approximately 150,000 clones listed, roughly 79% were seen once; the top ten hold around 1.9%. Specimen: PBMCs. The sequence came from a woman in her thirties or forties in good health and CMV-seronegative. The V call is TRBV21-1, the J call TRBJ1-1; the DNA was not compared with TRBD1, the D call given in the table. TRBV21-1 is an annotated pseudogene. The CDR3 sequence is CASSLRDSGTEAFF. The CDR3, as DNA: TGTGCCAGCAGCCTAAGGGACAGCGGCACTGAAGCTTTCTTT.